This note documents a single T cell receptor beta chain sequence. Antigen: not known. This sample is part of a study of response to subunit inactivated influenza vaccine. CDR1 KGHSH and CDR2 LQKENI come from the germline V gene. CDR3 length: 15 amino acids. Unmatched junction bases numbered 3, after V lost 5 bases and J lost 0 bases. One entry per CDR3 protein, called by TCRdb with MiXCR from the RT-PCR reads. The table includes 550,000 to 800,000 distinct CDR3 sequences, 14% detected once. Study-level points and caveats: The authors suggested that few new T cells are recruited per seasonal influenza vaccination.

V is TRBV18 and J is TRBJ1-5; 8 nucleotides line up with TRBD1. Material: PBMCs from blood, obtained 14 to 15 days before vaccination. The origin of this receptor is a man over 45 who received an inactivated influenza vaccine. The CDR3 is CASSVQGDSNQPQHF. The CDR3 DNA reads TGTGCCAGCTCAGTACAGGGGGATAGCAATCAGCCCCAGCATTTT.